This T cell receptor beta chain emerged from a study of technical replicates of blood from several donors. The CDR3 runs to 15 residues. V lost 0 bases to trimming and J lost 4 bases, with 10 bases between them. Germline CDR1 and CDR2: SGHDT and YYEEEE. Assay: immunoSEQ multiplex PCR; the TCRdb copy retains only in-frame clones and omits some. This table holds tens of thousands of clones, roughly 90% found once. This chain joins TRBV5-6 and TRBJ1-4; D might be TRBD1 (5 bases). The clonotype was recovered from a human donor in good health. Some clones in this sample may be carry-over from other donors' samples. Sequencing input: PBMCs. CDR3 nucleotide sequence: TGTGCCAGCAGCTTGGTCGGGGGGGGTAATGAAAAACTGTTTTTT. It specifies CASSLVGGGNEKLFF.